What follows are 20 T cell receptor beta chains derived from one specimen sequenced in a study of blood T cell repertoires in COVID-19. Data came from immunoSEQ multiplex PCR; TCRdb stores just in-frame clones and leaves some out. The sample lists fewer than 130,000 clones, around 83% seen once, with 2.1% in the top ten. Sequences were obtained from peripheral blood. The receptors derive from a human donor in a cohort sampled during active COVID-19.

V gene TRBV30 combines with J gene TRBJ2-2; tentative D call: TRBD2 (6 bases). The CDR3 length is 17 residues. V shed 6 bases and J shed 2 bases, with 22 bases lying between them. The germline gives CDR1 GTSNPN, CDR2 SVGIG (reference sequence). CDR3 loop: CACPGLIPISNTGELFF. The CDR3 DNA reads as TGTGCCTGCCCCGGACTAATTCCAATCTCAAACACCGGGGAGCTGTTTTTT.

The CDR3: CASSLGTPEPLYF. In DNA form, the CDR3 reads TGCGCCAGCAGCTTGGGGACACCAGAACCCCTATATTTT. This chain links TRBV5-1 with TRBJ1-3; TRBD1 is a possible D gene (5 bases). Trimming pared 0 bases from V and 14 bases from J, leaving 15 bases between. The CDR3 runs 13 residues. Germline V gene data show CDR1 as SGHRS and CDR2 as YFSETQ.

V is TRBV12-3 or TRBV12-4 and J is TRBJ2-5, with no clear D. Trimming left V 5 bases short and J 3 bases short, with 7 bases between. The length of the CDR3 is 12 residues. The CDR3 bases are TGTGCCAGCAGTGACACCGAAGAGACCCAGTACTTC. Translating it yields CASSDTEETQYF.

V usage is TRBV3-1 (or the pseudogene TRBV3-2) and J usage is TRBJ2-7; 8 bases fit TRBD1. CDR1 and CDR2 (germline): LGHDT, YNNKEL (reference sequence). The CDR3 length is 17 residues. V lost 2 bases to trimming and J lost 5 bases; unmatched junction nucleotides: 14. The CDR3 here is CASSQLPQGAGGDEQYF. CDR3 nucleotide sequence: TGTGCCAGCAGCCAACTACCCCAGGGGGCTGGAGGCGACGAGCAGTACTTC.

The chain has TRBV30 and TRBJ1-2, with no clear D. Germline assignment: CDR1 GTSNPN and CDR2 SVGIG (reference sequence). Trimming shortened V by 7 bases and J by 8 bases, and 17 bases separated the two germline ends. The CDR3 is 12 residues long. The CDR3 reads CAYHWGGGGYTF. In nucleotides, the CDR3 is TGTGCCTACCACTGGGGTGGCGGGGGCTACACCTTC.

This chain uses TRBV25-1 with TRBJ2-3; D might be TRBD2 (5 bases). This CDR3 spans 16 amino acids. Germline values: CDR1 MGHDK, CDR2 SYGVNS. Trimming removed 3 bases from V and 5 bases from J, with 18 bases in between. CDR3 coding DNA: TGTGCCAGCAGTGAGATAGGCGGGTGGTCGGGAGATACGCAGTATTTT. Translating gives CASSEIGGWSGDTQYF.

DNA for the CDR3: TGTGCCAGCAGCGCACGGGACAGGAAAGAGACCCAGTACTTC. Protein: CASSARDRKETQYF. The chain combines TRBV9 with TRBJ2-5; 8 bases match TRBD1. The J segment lost 3 bases and the V segment lost 3 bases, leaving 4 bases of the junction unmatched. Germline loops: CDR1 SGDLS, CDR2 YYNGEE. This CDR3 comprises 14 residues. Full variable domain (rest looked up from reference TRBV9 and TRBJ2-5): DSGVTQTPKHLITATGQRVTLRCSPRSGDLSVYWYQQSLDQGLQFLIQYYNGEERAKGNILERFSAQQFPDLHSELNLSSLELGDSALYFCASSARDRKETQYFGPGTRLLVL.

The chain carries TRBV27 and TRBJ2-2; 8 bases are a match to TRBD2. V shed 3 bases and J 7 bases; nucleotides not matched to a gene: 4. The germline CDR1 and CDR2 sequences are MNHEY and SMNVEV (reference sequence). This CDR3 spans 14 amino acids. The DNA of the CDR3 is TGTGCCAGCAGTTTCGGGGGGGAGTACGGGGAGCTGTTTTTT. This encodes CASSFGGEYGELFF.

The chain joins TRBV2 to TRBJ2-4, with 8 bases identical to TRBD1. V dropped 4 bases and J dropped 1; count of bases not matched to a gene: 12. The CDR3 is made up of 18 amino acids. Germline lookup yields CDR1 SNHLY and CDR2 FYNNEI. In DNA form, the CDR3 reads TGTGCCAGCAGTGTCGGGACAGGAGGGGCAGGGGCCAAAAACATTCAGTACTTC. This translates into CASSVGTGGAGAKNIQYF.

In its sample, this clone was seen a few times. The chain employs TRBV5-1 and TRBJ2-1; 9 bases align to TRBD1. The CDR3 runs 14 residues. Germline-derived CDR1 and CDR2 are SGHRS and YFSETQ. The J segment lost 7 bases and the V segment lost 4 bases, leaving 6 bases of the junction unmatched. CDR3 DNA sequence: TGCGCCAGCAGCATCGGGACAGGGAATAATGAGCAGTTCTTC. Amino acids: CASSIGTGNNEQFF.

This clone showed up just a few times. The V call is TRBV6-5, the J call TRBJ1-3, with D perhaps TRBD1 (6 bases). The CDR3 length is 14 residues. Germline V gene data show CDR1 as MNHEY and CDR2 as SVGAGI. Trimming pared 5 bases from V and 2 bases from J, leaving 10 bases between. CDR3 loop: CASSQNRAGNTIYF. CDR3 DNA: TGTGCCAGCAGTCAGAACAGGGCTGGAAACACCATATATTTT.

This clone was recorded a few times. This rearrangement joins TRBV27 to TRBJ2-7, with 7 bases lining up with TRBD1. Germline V gives CDR1 MNHEY, CDR2 SMNVEV (reference sequence). After removal of 6 bases from V and 5 bases from J, the junction contained 10 bases not matched to a gene. The CDR3 extends over 14 amino acids. CDR3: CASRPTGVFHEQYF. The DNA for the CDR3 is TGTGCCAGCAGACCCACAGGGGTCTTCCACGAGCAGTACTTC.

The chain links TRBV4-1 to TRBJ1-1, with D possibly matching TRBD1 (5 bases). The germline CDR1 and CDR2 sequences are MGHRA and YSYEKL. V lost 4 bases to trimming and J lost 0 bases, with 9 bases between them. The CDR3 contains 14 residues. The DNA for the CDR3 is TGCGCCAGCAGCCCGACAGTGCTGAACACTGAAGCTTTCTTT. Protein: CASSPTVLNTEAFF.

V usage is TRBV6-2 or TRBV6-3 and J usage is TRBJ1-6; 10 bases map to TRBD1. Germline V lookup: CDR1 MNHEY, CDR2 SVGEGT. The junction had 6 bases not matched to a gene; V was cut back by 4 bases and J by 6 bases. This CDR3 has 16 residues. The CDR3 sequence is CASSSPGQGFNSPLHF. The CDR3 DNA reads as TGTGCCAGCAGTTCCCCGGGACAGGGGTTTAATTCACCCCTCCACTTT.

The V gene is TRBV2, the J gene TRBJ2-1, with 7 bases lining up with TRBD2. After removal of 3 bases from V and 10 bases from J, the junction contained 15 bases not matched to a gene. The CDR3 contains 16 residues. Per the germline V gene, CDR1 is SNHLY and CDR2 is FYNNEI. CDR3 region: CASSEPSGRGGWEQFF. CDR3 bases: TGTGCCAGCAGTGAGCCTAGCGGAAGAGGAGGATGGGAGCAGTTCTTC. Combining the CDR3 with reference TRBV2 and TRBJ2-1 gives the whole variable domain EPEVTQTPSHQVTQMGQEVILRCVPISNHLYFYWYRQILGQKVEFLVSFYNNEISEKSEIFDDQFSVERPDGSNFTLKIRSTKLEDSAMYFCASSEPSGRGGWEQFFGPGTRLTVL.

This rearrangement joins TRBV3-1 (or the pseudogene TRBV3-2) to TRBJ1-5; no reliable D call. Germline V gives CDR1 LGHDT, CDR2 YNNKEL (reference sequence). The CDR3 contains 14 residues. The V end was cut by 4 bases, the J end by 0 bases, with 7 bases between. DNA of the CDR3: TGTGCCAGCAGCCGTACAGATAGCAATCAGCCCCAGCATTTT. This sequence encodes CASSRTDSNQPQHF.

This clone occurred once. The chain couples TRBV28 to TRBJ2-3; TRBD2 agrees at 7 bases. CDR3 length: 16 amino acids. Germline CDR1 MDHEN, CDR2 SYDVKM. J gave up 3 bases and V 4 bases, and 10 bases lay outside the gene matches. The CDR3 is CASSWDYPLTTDTQYF. CDR3 bases: TGTGCCAGCAGTTGGGACTACCCATTAACTACAGATACGCAGTATTTT.

J is TRBJ2-3 and V is TRBV28, with TRBD2 matching 11 bases. V dropped 6 bases and J dropped 1; count of bases not matched to a gene: 12. The CDR3 is 18 amino acids. The germline CDR1 and CDR2 sequences are MDHEN and SYDVKM. CDR3 amino acids: CASRGLADYLPGTDTQYF. In DNA form, the CDR3 reads TGTGCCAGCAGGGGACTAGCGGACTATTTACCGGGCACAGATACGCAGTATTTT.

The V call is TRBV5-1, the J call TRBJ2-5, with D hard to call. CDR3 length: 15 residues. Trimming cost V 2 bases and J 3 bases, with 14 bases left between them. Per the germline V gene, CDR1 is SGHRS and CDR2 is YFSETQ. CDR3 region: CASSFGLGKEETQYF. The CDR3 nucleotides are TGCGCCAGCAGCTTTGGGCTCGGCAAAGAAGAGACCCAGTACTTC.

The CDR3 reads CASSSPDTQYF. The CDR3 coding sequence is TGTGCCAGCAGCTCCCCGGATACGCAGTATTTT. The gene calls are TRBV12-3 or TRBV12-4 and TRBJ2-3; D remains ambiguous. The CDR3 has 11 residues. V lost 6 bases, J lost 6 bases, and 7 bases lay in between.